This TCR beta chain comes out of a study of human CD8 memory T cell subsets. Preparation of the TCR beta libraries relied on UMI-labeled 5' RACE. The authors' processing: Within each TCR beta library, functional CDR3 beta clonotypes numbered between about 2,600 and 20,000. From the 5' RACE reads, TCRdb called clonotypes with MiXCR, one entry per CDR3 protein. None of the V and J calls come from the authors' own analysis; TCRdb made them. The table has about 7,300 distinct CDR3 sequences, 3.9% seen once; the top ten hold about 36%. V lost 5 bases to trimming and J lost 3 bases, with 11 bases between them. CDR1 MNHNS and CDR2 SASEGT come from the germline V gene. There are 14 residues in the CDR3. Negative magnetic selection enriched total CD8+ T cells. Each subset gave duplicate vials of some 150,000 sorted CD8+ T cells for RNA.

The TCR comes from a human donor in good health. The source material was CD8+ T cells from PBMCs. This chain uses TRBV6-1 with TRBJ2-4; the D is unclear. The CDR3 loop reads CASSHDVGKNIQYF. The CDR3 DNA follows: TGTGCCAGCAGTCACGACGTGGGCAAAAACATTCAGTACTTC.